This passage covers 3 T cell receptor beta chains from one sample sequenced in a study of blood T cell repertoires in COVID-19. Clones were read by immunoSEQ multiplex PCR, and TCRdb kept only the in-frame ones, dropping some. The repertoire includes hundreds of thousands of clones, 70% to 90% of them detected once, and about 9.5% sits in the top ten. The sequenced sample was PBMCs or T cells enriched from blood (not recorded which). The receptors here all came from a woman in her forties who had recovered from COVID-19.

The V and J genes are TRBV29-1 and TRBJ2-2; 7 positions match TRBD1. The J segment lost 0 bases and the V segment lost 5 bases, leaving 3 bases of the junction unmatched. Germline assignment: CDR1 SQVTM and CDR2 ANQGSEA. This CDR3 spans 14 amino acids. CDR3 DNA: TGCAGCGTTAAGACAGGGCCGAACACCGGGGAGCTGTTTTTT. This codes for CSVKTGPNTGELFF.

V is TRBV4-1 and J is TRBJ2-4; D remains unclear. V was cut by 1 base and J by 0 bases, with 10 bases left in between. Germline loops: CDR1 MGHRA, CDR2 YSYEKL. The CDR3 consists of 16 residues. CDR3 bases: TGCGCCAGCAGCCAAGTGCAGCCTAGAGCCAAAAACATTCAGTACTTC. Translated: CASSQVQPRAKNIQYF.

The chain combines TRBV11-3 with TRBJ2-5; tentatively, D is TRBD2 (5 bases). The germline gives CDR1 SGHNT, CDR2 YENEEA. V lost 1 base and J lost 9, with 18 bases in between. The CDR3 length is 15 residues. The CDR3 here is CASSLVTNSQAAQYF. The DNA of the CDR3 is TGTGCCAGCAGCTTAGTTACGAACTCCCAAGCGGCCCAGTACTTC.